A selection of T cell receptor beta chains follows, all from one sample in a study of T cell responses to AZD1222 COVID-19 vaccine. Assay: immunoSEQ multiplex PCR; the TCRdb copy retains only in-frame clones and omits some. The table has 60,000 to 80,000 clones, around 90% seen once. Sequenced material: peripheral blood, taken on day 0 of AZD1222 vaccination. The receptor source for this set is an adult in good health. Each CDR3 is given with its conserved first and last residue. Fields, in order: J gene, V gene, D gene, clone size, CDR3 protein, CDR3 DNA. A D gene is named only where the DNA matches it firmly. Clone size appears in some rows only: once, few, many, or a class for an expanded clone.

J: TRBJ2-3
V: TRBV29-1
D: .
size: .
CDR3: CSVEVNPQYF
DNA: TGCAGCGTTGAGGTCAACCCTCAGTATTTT

J: TRBJ2-6
V: TRBV6-6
D: .
size: .
CDR3: CASSPWTDPSGANVLTF
DNA: TGTGCCAGCAGTCCTTGGACGGATCCATCTGGGGCCAACGTCCTGACTTTC

J: TRBJ1-2
V: TRBV5-1
D: .
size: .
CDR3: CASSLTSTNYGYTF
DNA: TGCGCCAGCAGCTTGACGAGTACGAACTATGGCTACACCTTC

J: TRBJ1-5
V: TRBV25-1
D: .
size: .
CDR3: CASSSGALNQPQHF
DNA: TGTGCCAGCAGTTCAGGGGCGTTGAATCAGCCCCAGCATTTT

J: TRBJ1-1
V: TRBV7-3
D: TRBD1
size: .
CDR3: CASSRTGGDLTEAFF
DNA: TGTGCCAGCAGCCGGACAGGGGGCGATTTGACTGAAGCTTTCTTT

J: TRBJ1-5
V: TRBV2
D: .
size: .
CDR3: CASSDDGGGNQPQHF
DNA: TGTGCCAGCAGTGATGACGGCGGCGGCAATCAGCCCCAGCATTTT

J: TRBJ1-1
V: TRBV6-1
D: .
size: .
CDR3: CASVKVSGGGEAFF
DNA: TGTGCCAGCGTTAAGGTTTCCGGGGGTGGTGAAGCTTTCTTT

J: TRBJ1-2
V: TRBV9
D: .
size: .
CDR3: CASSKQLARDYGYTF
DNA: TGTGCCAGCAGTAAACAGCTTGCGCGGGACTATGGCTACACCTTC

J: TRBJ2-1
V: TRBV11-2
D: .
size: .
CDR3: CASSLGGTPGGNEQFF
DNA: TGTGCCAGCAGCTTAGGGGGGACTCCCGGTGGCAATGAGCAGTTCTTC

J: TRBJ1-1
V: TRBV19
D: .
size: .
CDR3: CASSMPEAGNTEAFF
DNA: TGTGCCAGTAGTATGCCCGAGGCAGGGAACACTGAAGCTTTCTTT

J: TRBJ1-3
V: TRBV20-1
D: .
size: .
CDR3: CSARRGDTIYF
DNA: TGCAGTGCTAGAAGAGGAGACACCATATATTTT

J: TRBJ2-3
V: TRBV24-1
D: TRBD1
size: .
CDR3: CATSDPGQGAPDTQYF
DNA: TGTGCCACCAGTGATCCCGGACAGGGGGCGCCAGATACGCAGTATTTT

J: TRBJ1-1
V: TRBV13
D: .
size: few
CDR3: CASRLPIGGTEAFF
DNA: TGTGCCAGCAGGTTGCCAATTGGAGGGACTGAAGCTTTCTTT

J: TRBJ1-1
V: TRBV10-3
D: TRBD1
size: .
CDR3: CAISETGTGNTEAFF
DNA: TGTGCCATCAGTGAGACCGGGACAGGGAACACTGAAGCTTTCTTT

J: TRBJ1-2
V: TRBV5-1
D: TRBD1
size: .
CDR3: CASSMDRPRNGYTF
DNA: TGCGCCAGCAGCATGGACAGGCCAAGGAATGGCTACACCTTC

J: TRBJ1-2
V: TRBV2
D: .
size: .
CDR3: CASRKRSYGYTF
DNA: TGTGCCAGCAGGAAACGGAGCTATGGCTACACCTTC

J: TRBJ2-1
V: TRBV5-4
D: .
size: .
CDR3: CASSSQRSEQFF
DNA: TGTGCCAGCAGCTCCCAGCGGAGCGAGCAGTTCTTC

J: TRBJ1-1
V: TRBV19
D: .
size: .
CDR3: CASSIKKMNTEAFF
DNA: TGTGCCAGTAGTATTAAGAAAATGAACACTGAAGCTTTCTTT

J: TRBJ1-2
V: TRBV5-1
D: .
size: .
CDR3: CASSATRGGRGYTF
DNA: TGCGCCAGCAGCGCCACAAGAGGAGGCAGAGGCTACACCTTC

J: TRBJ1-2
V: TRBV7-8
D: .
size: .
CDR3: CASSFGLNYGYTF
DNA: TGTGCCAGCAGCTTTGGTTTAAACTATGGCTACACCTTC

J: TRBJ2-3
V: TRBV25-1
D: TRBD2
size: .
CDR3: CASSPRLAGGPADTQYF
DNA: TGTGCCAGCAGTCCGAGACTAGCGGGGGGGCCCGCAGATACGCAGTATTTT

J: TRBJ1-1
V: TRBV7-9
D: TRBD1
size: .
CDR3: CASSSPGQGLTEAFF
DNA: TGTGCCAGCAGCTCCCCCGGACAGGGTTTGACTGAAGCTTTCTTT

J: TRBJ1-1
V: TRBV29-1
D: TRBD1
size: once
CDR3: CSVKGAGTEAFF
DNA: TGCAGCGTTAAGGGGGCTGGCACTGAAGCTTTCTTT

J: TRBJ2-5
V: TRBV5-1
D: TRBD2
size: .
CDR3: CASSLGSWGGQETQYF
DNA: TGCGCCAGCAGCTTGGGGAGTTGGGGGGGACAAGAGACCCAGTACTTC

J: TRBJ2-1
V: TRBV2
D: .
size: .
CDR3: CASSAPSYNEQFF
DNA: TGTGCCAGCAGTGCCCCCTCCTACAATGAGCAGTTCTTC

J: TRBJ1-6
V: TRBV20-1
D: .
size: .
CDR3: CSASRDLRSSYNSPLHF
DNA: TGCAGTGCTAGTAGGGACCTCAGGAGCTCCTATAATTCACCCCTCCACTTT

J: TRBJ1-1
V: TRBV19
D: .
size: .
CDR3: CASSMFVENTEAFF
DNA: TGTGCCAGTAGTATGTTTGTAGAGAACACTGAAGCTTTCTTT

J: TRBJ1-6
V: TRBV11-1
D: .
size: .
CDR3: CASSLNGRSPLHF
DNA: TGTGCCAGCAGCTTAAACGGTCGGTCTCCCCTCCACTTT

J: TRBJ2-2
V: TRBV5-8
D: .
size: .
CDR3: CASRPRLLTGELFF
DNA: TGTGCCAGCAGACCCCGACTCCTCACCGGGGAGCTGTTTTTT

J: TRBJ1-1
V: TRBV6-5
D: TRBD1
size: .
CDR3: CASSPGGFHTEAFF
DNA: TGTGCCAGCAGTCCAGGGGGCTTTCACACTGAAGCTTTCTTT

J: TRBJ1-2
V: TRBV11-2
D: .
size: .
CDR3: CASSIQGDGYTF
DNA: TGTGCCAGCAGCATCCAAGGGGATGGCTACACCTTC

J: TRBJ1-1
V: TRBV30
D: TRBD1
size: .
CDR3: CAWRQTGKGANTEAFF
DNA: TGTGCCTGGAGGCAAACAGGGAAGGGGGCAAACACTGAAGCTTTCTTT

J: TRBJ1-4
V: TRBV27
D: .
size: .
CDR3: CASSLSGSNEKLFF
DNA: TGTGCCAGCAGTTTATCTGGGAGTAATGAAAAACTGTTTTTT

J: TRBJ1-5
V: TRBV18
D: .
size: once
CDR3: CASSPASNQPQHF
DNA: TGTGCCAGCTCACCAGCTAGCAATCAGCCCCAGCATTTT

J: TRBJ2-1
V: TRBV7-3
D: TRBD2
size: .
CDR3: CASSLSGLAYNEQFF
DNA: TGTGCCAGCAGCTTATCGGGACTAGCCTACAATGAGCAGTTCTTC

J: TRBJ1-2
V: TRBV18
D: TRBD1
size: .
CDR3: CASSQSTGAGYGYTF
DNA: TGTGCCAGCTCACAATCGACAGGGGCCGGCTATGGCTACACCTTC

J: TRBJ1-2
V: TRBV2
D: .
size: few
CDR3: CATRDTSNYGYTF
DNA: TGTGCCACCCGGGACACATCTAACTATGGCTACACCTTC

J: TRBJ2-7
V: TRBV6-5
D: .
size: .
CDR3: CASGQGYEQYF
DNA: TGTGCCAGCGGGCAGGGCTACGAGCAGTACTTC

J: TRBJ2-7
V: TRBV19
D: .
size: .
CDR3: CASSLGGEQYF
DNA: TGTGCCAGTAGTCTAGGGGGCGAGCAGTACTTC

J: TRBJ2-3
V: TRBV7-2
D: .
size: .
CDR3: CASSYTDTQYF
DNA: TGTGCCAGCAGCTACACAGATACGCAGTATTTT

J: TRBJ2-2
V: TRBV18
D: .
size: .
CDR3: CASSPDSSGELFF
DNA: TGTGCCAGCTCACCTGACAGTTCCGGGGAGCTGTTTTTT

J: TRBJ1-1
V: TRBV6-5
D: .
size: .
CDR3: CASSMTGNTEAFF
DNA: TGTGCCAGCAGTATGACAGGGAACACTGAAGCTTTCTTT

J: TRBJ1-1
V: TRBV27
D: .
size: .
CDR3: CASSPQVKAFF
DNA: TGTGCCAGCAGCCCCCAAGTCAAGGCTTTCTTT

J: TRBJ1-2
V: TRBV2
D: .
size: .
CDR3: CASTRGQGFSYGYTF
DNA: TGTGCCAGCACCCGGGGGCAGGGCTTTTCATATGGCTACACCTTC

J: TRBJ1-1
V: TRBV15
D: .
size: .
CDR3: CATSRDLGKEAFF
DNA: TGTGCCACCAGCAGAGATTTGGGGAAGGAAGCTTTCTTT

J: TRBJ2-2
V: TRBV6-1
D: .
size: few
CDR3: CASSDGRVTGELFF
DNA: TGTGCCAGCAGTGATGGCAGAGTCACCGGGGAGCTGTTTTTT

J: TRBJ1-4
V: TRBV7-2
D: TRBD1
size: .
CDR3: CASSLRTGSNEKLFF
DNA: TGTGCCAGCAGCTTAAGGACAGGGTCAAATGAAAAACTGTTTTTT

J: TRBJ1-1
V: TRBV19
D: .
size: .
CDR3: CASQQNGHAEAFF
DNA: TGTGCCAGCCAGCAAAATGGGCACGCTGAAGCTTTCTTT

J: TRBJ2-1
V: TRBV5-8
D: .
size: .
CDR3: CASSLDYLPSYNEQFF
DNA: TGTGCCAGCAGCTTGGACTATTTGCCCTCCTACAATGAGCAGTTCTTC

J: TRBJ2-7
V: TRBV5-8
D: .
size: .
CDR3: CASSSRPAEQYF
DNA: TGTGCCAGCAGCTCAAGACCCGCGGAGCAGTACTTC

J: TRBJ2-3
V: TRBV10-2
D: TRBD1
size: .
CDR3: CASGDSATDTQYF
DNA: TGCGCCAGCGGGGACAGCGCCACAGATACGCAGTATTTT

J: TRBJ1-2
V: TRBV6-6
D: TRBD1
size: .
CDR3: CASTPGGQGVGYGYTF
DNA: TGTGCCAGCACCCCAGGGGGACAGGGGGTTGGCTATGGCTACACCTTC

J: TRBJ1-1
V: TRBV12-3/TRBV12-4
D: .
size: .
CDR3: CASSLARDTEAFF
DNA: TGTGCCAGCAGTTTAGCCCGGGACACTGAAGCTTTCTTT

J: TRBJ1-1
V: TRBV12-3/TRBV12-4
D: TRBD1
size: .
CDR3: CASRGTGVTEAFF
DNA: TGTGCCAGCAGAGGAACAGGGGTCACTGAAGCTTTCTTT

J: TRBJ2-7
V: TRBV7-2
D: TRBD2
size: once
CDR3: CASSLDGGGVSYEQYF
DNA: TGTGCCAGCAGCTTAGATGGCGGGGGAGTATCCTACGAGCAGTACTTC

J: TRBJ2-1
V: TRBV5-6
D: .
size: .
CDR3: CASSLEGTLRSYNEQFF
DNA: TGTGCCAGCAGCTTGGAGGGGACACTTCGCTCCTACAATGAGCAGTTCTTC

J: TRBJ1-5
V: TRBV19
D: TRBD1
size: .
CDR3: CASRGQVSNQPQHF
DNA: TGTGCCAGTAGGGGACAGGTTAGCAATCAGCCCCAGCATTTT